The T cell receptor (beta chain) under discussion was sequenced for a study of Ad26.COV2.S vaccination and SARS-CoV-2 variants. Study information: Once, or twice with 56 days between doses, Ad26.COV2.S was given intramuscularly.

The CDR3 consists of 10 residues. Treatment indicated: around 19 received Ad26.COV2.S at low or high dose, single or two shots; roughly five received placebo; per-sample allocation not given. Material that was analyzed had been drawn on day 63 after the first vaccine or placebo injection. The table came from immunoSEQ multiplex PCR; TCRdb's copy has only in-frame clones and leaves some out. The sample lists approximately 400,000 clones, about four fifths occurring once. Sequenced here: peripheral blood, sampled in a trial of Ad26.COV2.S vaccine versus placebo. The TCR comes from a person aged 18 to 65 who received the Ad26.COV2.S COVID-19 vaccine or a placebo. The chain has TRBV21-1 and TRBJ1-1. TRBV21-1 is an annotated pseudogene. CDR3 sequence: CASIGSEAFF. Here the CDR3 DNA reads TGTGCCAGCATCGGAAGTGAAGCTTTCTTT.